The 32 T cell receptor beta chains below all came from one sample that was sequenced in a study of regulatory T cells in long-lasting Graves disease. Time point noted: persistent/refractory GD, antithyroid drugs over 5 years with positive TRAb. PBMCs provided the RNA from which the TCR library was made. Arm-PCR with iRepertoire HTBI primers amplified the CDR3 regions for these TCR beta libraries. TCRdb redid the calling of the multiplex PCR reads with MiXCR, one entry per CDR3 protein. The repertoire holds 650,000 to 850,000 distinct CDR3 sequences, around 32% seen once, with 35% to 55% in the top ten. Specimen: peripheral blood mononuclear cells (PBMCs), collected when the disease was refractory, from a patient treated with antithyroid drugs. These receptors all stem from a female donor with Graves disease.

This clonotype has ten or more counts. The chain carries TRBV6-2 or TRBV6-3 and TRBJ2-7, with D perhaps TRBD1 (6 bases). CDR3 length: 13 amino acids. The V gene lost 6 bases and the J gene lost 4 bases, with 13 bases spanning the gap. CDR1 and CDR2 from the germline V gene are MNHEY and SVGEGT. CDR3 DNA: TGTGCCAGCAGCACAGGGACGGCTTACGAGCAGTACTTC. The encoded protein is CASSTGTAYEQYF.

The rearrangement links TRBV10-3 to TRBJ1-4; 8 positions match TRBD1. With V trimmed by 3 bases and J by 6 bases, 6 bases remained unmatched. The CDR3 is made up of 15 amino acids. CDR1 is ENHRY and CDR2 is SYGVKD in the germline V gene. The CDR3 DNA sequence: TGTGCCATCAGTGACAGGGGGCCCACCGATGAAAAACTGTTTTTT. This gives the protein CAISDRGPTDEKLFF.

This clonotype was detected ten times or more. The J gene is TRBJ2-7, the V gene TRBV2; weak D call: TRBD2 (5 bases). Germline assignment: CDR1 SNHLY and CDR2 FYNNEI. The CDR3 consists of 14 residues. V dropped 4 bases and J dropped 1 base, with 11 bases sitting between them. This CDR3 reads CASSGLAGSYEQYF. The CDR3 DNA sequence: TGTGCCAGCAGTGGTCTAGCCGGGTCCTACGAGCAGTACTTC. Variable domain in full (rest from reference TRBV2 and TRBJ2-7): EPEVTQTPSHQVTQMGQEVILRCVPISNHLYFYWYRQILGQKVEFLVSFYNNEISEKSEIFDDQFSVERPDGSNFTLKIRSTKLEDSAMYFCASSGLAGSYEQYFGPGTRLTVT.

This clonotype showed up just a few times. The CDR3 DNA is TGTGCCAGCAGCTTAGATTCGGGACAGGTGTACAATGAGCAGTTCTTC. It specifies CASSLDSGQVYNEQFF. The V gene is TRBV11-3, the J gene TRBJ2-1; 8 nucleotides align to TRBD1. CDR1 SGHNT and CDR2 YENEEA come from the germline V gene. V was clipped by 0 bases and J by 4 bases; unmatched bases: 5. This CDR3 is 16 amino acids long.

The rearrangement uses TRBV28 and TRBJ1-5; TRBD1 matches at 9 bases. This CDR3 region has 16 residues. The junction had 17 bases not matched to a gene; V was cut back by 8 bases and J by 9 bases. From germline, CDR1 is MDHEN and CDR2 SYDVKM. CDR3 DNA: TGTGCCAGCCCACCTTCCGGACAGGGGTACTCGGGGCCCCAGCATTTT. Its translation is CASPPSGQGYSGPQHF.

The rearrangement joins TRBV19 to TRBJ2-7; 10 bases match TRBD2. The CDR3 has 15 residues. The trim removed 5 bases at V and 4 bases at J, leaving 8 bases unmatched. From germline, CDR1 is LNHDA and CDR2 SQIVND (reference sequence). CDR3: CASSGRTSGIYEQYF. The CDR3 DNA is TGTGCCAGTAGTGGACGGACTAGCGGCATATACGAGCAGTACTTC.

This clonotype was seen a few times. The CDR3 nucleotides are TGTGCCAGCAGTCGAGAAGGGGGACCAAAAGAGACCCAGTACTTC. It specifies CASSREGGPKETQYF. This rearrangement joins TRBV25-1 to TRBJ2-5; a weak D match, TRBD1 (6 bases). V dropped 5 bases and J dropped 3 bases, with 16 bases sitting between them. This CDR3 has 15 residues. Per the germline V gene, CDR1 is MGHDK and CDR2 is SYGVNS. Drawing the rest from reference TRBV25-1 and TRBJ2-5, the complete variable domain is EADIYQTPRYLVIGTGKKITLECSQTMGHDKMYWYQQDPGMELHLIHYSYGVNSTEKGDLSSESTVSRIRTEHFPLTLESARPSHTSQYLCASSREGGPKETQYFGPGTRLLVL.

The chain employs TRBV5-1 and TRBJ1-5; 7 nucleotides line up with TRBD1. The germline gives CDR1 SGHRS, CDR2 YFSETQ. V shed 4 bases and J 4 bases; nucleotides not matched to a gene: 8. The CDR3 has 15 amino acids. CDR3 sequence (DNA): TGCGCCAGCAGCCCCGGGACAGTAATTAATCAGCCCCAGCATTTT. Protein: CASSPGTVINQPQHF.

This chain links TRBV15 with TRBJ1-4; weak D call: TRBD1 (5 bases). CDR1 and CDR2 from the germline V gene are LNHNV and YYDKDF (reference sequence). The CDR3 loop spans 14 amino acids. With 1 base removed from V and 8 bases from J, the gap between germline ends came to 11 bases. In nucleotides, the CDR3 is TGTGCCACCAGCAGAGTTCAGGGAGGCGAAAAACTGTTTTTT. This sequence encodes CATSRVQGGEKLFF. The whole variable domain, remainder taken from reference TRBV15 and TRBJ1-4, is DAMVIQNPRYQVTQFGKPVTLSCSQTLNHNVMYWYQQKSSQAPKLLFHYYDKDFNNEADTPDNFQSRRPNTSFCFLDIRSPGLGDTAMYLCATSRVQGGEKLFFGSGTQLSVL.

The J gene is TRBJ1-5, the V gene TRBV19, with a weak D call TRBD1 (6 bases). This CDR3 contains 13 residues. V lost 4 bases, J lost 7 bases, and 11 bases lay in between. Germline V lookup: CDR1 LNHDA, CDR2 SQIVND (reference sequence). The CDR3: CASSTTGQQPQHF. CDR3 nucleotides: TGTGCCAGTAGTACTACAGGGCAGCAGCCCCAGCATTTT.

This clonotype was detected only a few times. This chain uses TRBV7-2 with TRBJ1-5; D is unresolved. This CDR3 is 14 amino acids long. In germline, CDR1 is SGHTA, CDR2 FQGNSA. Trimming stripped 1 base from V and 5 bases from J, with 9 bases between. CDR3 in DNA: TGTGCCAGCAGCTTAGTCCAAGGGCATCAGCCCCAGCATTTT. This translates into CASSLVQGHQPQHF.

This sequence joins TRBV20-1 and TRBJ1-4; TRBD1 matches at 9 bases. The V segment lost 3 bases and the J segment 7 bases; nucleotides outside the gene matches: 9. The germline V gene encodes CDR1 DFQATT and CDR2 SNEGSKA (reference sequence). The CDR3 totals 15 residues. CDR3 DNA sequence: TGCAGTGCTAGGATCATTCGGGACAGGGCTGAAAAACTGTTTTTT. Amino acids: CSARIIRDRAEKLFF.

The V call is TRBV9, the J call TRBJ1-1, with D hard to call. This CDR3 spans 14 amino acids. V was pared by 0 bases and J by 3 bases, with 9 bases between. Germline CDR1 is SGDLS and CDR2 is YYNGEE. The chain's CDR3 is CASSVDLLDTEAFF. CDR3 nucleotides: TGTGCCAGCAGCGTAGATCTCCTAGACACTGAAGCTTTCTTT. The complete variable domain, with remaining parts taken from reference TRBV9 and TRBJ1-1, reads DSGVTQTPKHLITATGQRVTLRCSPRSGDLSVYWYQQSLDQGLQFLIQYYNGEERAKGNILERFSAQQFPDLHSELNLSSLELGDSALYFCASSVDLLDTEAFFGQGTRLTVV.

The chain is built from TRBV6-1 and TRBJ1-3; possible D gene TRBD1, 6 bases. Looked up from germline, CDR1 is MNHNS and CDR2 is SASEGT. V lost 8 bases and J lost 0, with 11 bases in between. This CDR3 is built from 14 residues. The CDR3 nucleotides read TGTGCCAGCCTACGGGGGCCCTCTGGAAACACCATATATTTT. Translation: CASLRGPSGNTIYF.

This clonotype was observed many times. J is TRBJ2-6 and V is TRBV5-5, with 11 bases matching TRBD2. Trimming took 7 bases from V and 2 from J; bases not matched to a gene: 5. The CDR3 contains 16 residues. The germline CDR1 and CDR2 sequences are SGHKS and YYEKEE (reference sequence). CDR3 sequence reads: CASALAGGTGANVLTF. The CDR3 nucleotides read TGTGCCAGCGCCCTAGCGGGAGGAACTGGGGCCAACGTCCTGACTTTC.

Only a few counts were recorded for this clonotype. V usage is TRBV7-9 and J usage is TRBJ1-1; 7 bases align to TRBD1. J lost 1 base, V lost 5 bases, and 7 bases had no gene match. The CDR3 spans 15 residues. Germline V CDR1 and CDR2: SEHNR, FQNEAQ (reference sequence). The CDR3: CASSQTGAENTEAFF. In DNA form, the CDR3 reads TGTGCCAGCAGCCAAACAGGGGCCGAGAACACTGAAGCTTTCTTT.

The chain combines TRBV5-1 with TRBJ1-2; possible D gene TRBD1, 5 bases. The germline V gene encodes CDR1 SGHRS and CDR2 YFSETQ. V was trimmed by 2 bases and J by 7 bases, leaving 12 bases between them. This CDR3 is 13 amino acids long. CDR3 protein: CASSFIGQGGYTF. The CDR3, as DNA: TGCGCCAGCAGCTTTATAGGACAAGGTGGCTACACCTTC.

This clonotype appeared many times. This chain links TRBV5-1 with TRBJ1-5, with TRBD1 as a possible D gene (5 bases). Per germline, CDR1 SGHRS and CDR2 YFSETQ. There are 12 residues in the CDR3. V gave up 0 bases and J gave up 16 bases, with 14 bases separating them. Here the CDR3 DNA reads TGCGCCAGCAGCTTGGAGGGACTGGGGCTCCATTTT. It translates to CASSLEGLGLHF.

As regards this clonotype: A single base separates this from a much larger clone, so it may be a read error. The chain employs TRBV12-3 or TRBV12-4 and TRBJ1-5; 7 nucleotides agree with TRBD1. This CDR3 contains 15 residues. The CDR3 nucleotides are TGTGCCGGCAGACCGACAGGGAGGAGCAATCAGCCCCAGCATTTT. The encoded protein is CAGRPTGRSNQPQHF.

This chain links TRBV5-1 with TRBJ2-7, with 10 positions matching TRBD2. Germline CDR1 and CDR2: SGHRS and YFSETQ. CDR3 length equals 17 residues. Germline trimming cut 1 base from V and 4 bases from J; bases unmatched to any gene: 11. CDR3 nucleotide sequence: TGCGCCAGCAGCTTGATCGACCTAGCGGGAGTCAGTTACGAGCAGTACTTC. This sequence encodes CASSLIDLAGVSYEQYF.

Many counts were recorded for this clonotype. The genes are TRBV28 and TRBJ1-5; D is unresolved. Germline V gene lookup returns CDR1 MDHEN and CDR2 SYDVKM. The V and J ends lost 3 bases and 3 bases respectively, with 21 bases between them. CDR3 length: 18 residues. CDR3: CASSFPASGIPPNQPQHF. The CDR3, as DNA: TGTGCCAGCAGTTTCCCTGCATCCGGGATTCCACCCAATCAGCCCCAGCATTTT. Full variable domain (missing parts from reference TRBV28 and TRBJ1-5): DVKVTQSSRYLVKRTGEKVFLECVQDMDHENMFWYRQDPGLGLRLIYFSYDVKMKEKGDIPEGYSVSREKKERFSLILESASTNQTSMYLCASSFPASGIPPNQPQHFGDGTRLSIL.

This sequence joins TRBV29-1 and TRBJ1-1; 7 bases fit TRBD1. The CDR3 sequence is 11 residues long. Germline values: CDR1 SQVTM, CDR2 ANQGSEA. V lost 4 bases to trimming and J lost 8 bases; unmatched junction nucleotides: 4. The CDR3, as DNA: TGCAGCGTTGGACTGGACAGGGAAGCTTTCTTT. This encodes CSVGLDREAFF.

The chain carries TRBV12-3 or TRBV12-4 and TRBJ1-3; D is uncertain. The CDR3 extends over 15 amino acids. Trimming stripped 1 base from V and 4 bases from J, with 11 bases between. CDR3 sequence: CASSLGGAKGNTIYF. The DNA for the CDR3 is TGTGCCAGCAGTTTAGGTGGAGCAAAGGGAAACACCATATATTTT.

This clonotype was found a few times. The CDR3 region is CASSLTGQSNYGYTF. CDR3 DNA: TGTGCCAGCAGCTTGACTGGACAGTCTAACTATGGCTACACCTTC. The chain employs TRBV5-5 and TRBJ1-2, with D tentatively TRBD1 (6 bases). This CDR3 region has 15 residues. Germline CDR1 SGHKS, CDR2 YYEKEE (reference sequence). The ends were cut back, 1 base at V and 0 bases at J, with 10 bases in the middle.

CDR3: CSALRADLGDTEAFF. In nucleotides, the CDR3 is TGCAGCGCCCTACGGGCGGACCTGGGGGACACTGAAGCTTTCTTT. The V gene is TRBV29-1, the J gene TRBJ1-1; weak D call: TRBD1 (5 bases). CDR1 and CDR2 (germline): SQVTM, ANQGSEA. This CDR3 is built from 15 residues. Trimming pared 7 bases from V and 3 bases from J, leaving 21 bases between.

The J gene is TRBJ1-2, the V gene TRBV27; D remains ambiguous. Trimming removed 2 bases at V and 5 bases at J, with 12 bases between. This CDR3 comprises 14 residues. CDR1 is MNHEY and CDR2 is SMNVEV in the germline V gene (reference sequence). The CDR3 is CASSLQPDGYGYTF. The DNA for the CDR3 is TGTGCCAGCAGTTTACAACCCGACGGATATGGCTACACCTTC.

This clonotype was seen only a few times. The DNA for the CDR3 is TGTGCCACCAGTGACCCAACAGAGAACGAGCAGTACTTC. It encodes CATSDPTENEQYF. This chain links TRBV24-1 with TRBJ2-7; D is undetermined. From germline, CDR1 is KGHDR and CDR2 SFDVKD. Trimming removed 4 bases at V and 5 bases at J, with 11 bases between. This CDR3 contains 13 residues.

This clonotype came up a few times. The gene calls are TRBV6-2 or TRBV6-3 and TRBJ1-1; D not certain. Trimming left V 1 base short and J 8 bases short, with 8 bases between. Looked up from germline, CDR1 is MNHEY and CDR2 is SVGEGT. This CDR3 is 12 amino acids long. The chain's CDR3 is CASSYFRKEAFF. The CDR3 DNA reads TGTGCCAGCAGTTACTTCCGAAAAGAAGCTTTCTTT.

This chain connects TRBV15 to TRBJ1-4; D unresolved. Trimming took off 0 bases at V and 0 bases at J, with 8 bases between the two ends. Per the germline V gene, CDR1 is LNHNV and CDR2 is YYDKDF (reference sequence). This CDR3 is 16 amino acids long. The CDR3 here is CATSRDMAATNEKLFF. DNA for the CDR3: TGTGCCACCAGCAGAGATATGGCGGCAACTAATGAAAAACTGTTTTTT. Full variable domain (outside the CDR3, taken from reference TRBV15 and TRBJ1-4): DAMVIQNPRYQVTQFGKPVTLSCSQTLNHNVMYWYQQKSSQAPKLLFHYYDKDFNNEADTPDNFQSRRPNTSFCFLDIRSPGLGDTAMYLCATSRDMAATNEKLFFGSGTQLSVL.

V usage is TRBV11-2 and J usage is TRBJ2-3; TRBD1 matches 10 bases. The germline gives CDR1 SGHAT, CDR2 FQNNGV. V shed 6 bases and J 2 bases; nucleotides not matched to a gene: 11. This CDR3 has 17 residues. DNA for the CDR3: TGTGCCAGCAGACCACACCCGGGACAGGGGTACACAGATACGCAGTATTTT. The encoded protein is CASRPHPGQGYTDTQYF.

The chain employs TRBV28 and TRBJ1-5, with a possible D match to TRBD1 (5 bases). Germline V gene sequence: CDR1 MDHEN, CDR2 SYDVKM. Trimming cost V 7 bases and J 7 bases, with 23 bases left between them. The CDR3 loop spans 16 amino acids. The CDR3 is CASNPVGGTLDQPQHF. CDR3 sequence (DNA): TGTGCCAGCAACCCTGTGGGGGGGACTTTAGACCAGCCCCAGCATTTT.

Concerning this clonotype itself: At one of its ends the junction is not consistent with the germline gene, which may arise from a read error. V gene TRBV7-3 combines with J gene TRBJ1-2, with 10 bases lining up with TRBD1. The CDR3 length is 15 residues. CDR1 and CDR2 from the germline V gene are SGHTA and FQGTGA. The CDR3 nucleotides read TGCGCCAGCAGCCTACCGGACAGGGGGAACTATGGCTACACCTTC. Residues: CASSLPDRGNYGYTF.